Listed below are T cell receptor beta chains from one sample, sequenced in a study of T cells in Graves' hyperthyroidism and ophthalmopathy. TCRdb itself ran the multiplex PCR reads through MiXCR, one entry per CDR3 protein. The sample records some 510,000 distinct CDR3 sequences, 20% being singletons. Specimen: blood. The receptors were gathered from a man aged 18 to 29 with Graves' hyperthyroidism. Each CDR3 is given with its conserved first and last residue. A D gene is named only where the DNA matches it firmly. Expanded clones are given a class, and other clones once, few, many or no size at all.

cdr3_nt	cdr3_aa	d_call	v_call	j_call	clone_size
TGCGCCAGCAGCCCAGCGCCGGGACAGGGGGCCCGGTATAGCAATCAGCCCCAGCATTTT	CASSPAPGQGARYSNQPQHF	TRBD1	TRBV4-1	TRBJ1-5	.
TGTGCCAGCGGCCTAGGCAGGGCTGGGGCCAACGTCCTGACTTTC	CASGLGRAGANVLTF	.	TRBV25-1	TRBJ2-6	once
TGTGCCAGCAGTTTGATAGGGGGCATCTACGAGCAGTACTTC	CASSLIGGIYEQYF	TRBD1	TRBV27	TRBJ2-7	many
TGTGCCAGCAGAAAACCCCGTCCGGACTCCCCGACCCAGTACTTC	CASRKPRPDSPTQYF	.	TRBV11-2	TRBJ2-5	few
TGTGCCAGCAGTGAAGATATGGCGGAGCAAGAGACCCAGTACTTC	CASSEDMAEQETQYF	.	TRBV2	TRBJ2-5	many
TGTGCCATCAGTGAGAACTTCCAAGAGACCCAGTACTTC	CAISENFQETQYF	.	TRBV10-3	TRBJ2-5	many
TGTGCCAGCAGAAAGGAACGGGGGGCAGGGGGAGAGACCCAGTACTTC	CASRKERGAGGETQYF	.	TRBV6-1	TRBJ2-5	few
TGTGCCAGCAGTTTAGCCGGGTCTTACTACGAGCAGTACTTC	CASSLAGSYYEQYF	.	TRBV28	TRBJ2-7	many
TGTGCCACCCACTCGGGGACTGAAGCTTTCTTT	CATHSGTEAFF	.	TRBV28	TRBJ1-1	once
TGTGCCAGCAGTTACGGTAAAAGCAATCAGCCCCAGCATTTT	CASSYGKSNQPQHF	.	TRBV6-5	TRBJ1-5	many
TGTGCCAGCATCTCTTCGGCCTTTTTGAACACCGGGGAGCTGTTTTTT	CASISSAFLNTGELFF	.	TRBV28	TRBJ2-2	many
TGTGCCAGCAGTGCCGGTCTCGAGGAGCTGTTTTTT	CASSAGLEELFF	.	TRBV25-1	TRBJ2-2	.
TGTGCCGGCAGTGAGGCGCAGGGTTCCTACTATGGCTACACCTTC	CAGSEAQGSYYGYTF	.	TRBV6-1	TRBJ1-2	few
TGTGCCAGCAGTGAAGCCGGGGCAGGATTTAGCTCTGGAAACACCATATATTTT	CASSEAGAGFSSGNTIYF	.	TRBV6-1	TRBJ1-3	.
TGCGCCAGCAGTGAGTCGAGGGCGGCAGTGAATGGCTACACCTTC	CASSESRAAVNGYTF	.	TRBV10-2	TRBJ1-2	many
TGTGCCAGCAGAACAACCGGGACAGAGAACACTGAAGCTTTCTTT	CASRTTGTENTEAFF	TRBD1	TRBV6-1	TRBJ1-1	many
TGTGCCAGCAGCGCCCGGACTAGCTCTGGAAACACCATATATTTT	CASSARTSSGNTIYF	.	TRBV9	TRBJ1-3	.
TGTGCCAGCAGCTTGGGTCCGGGGGTGGCCAAAAACATTCAGTACTTC	CASSLGPGVAKNIQYF	.	TRBV7-9	TRBJ2-4	.
TGTGCCAGCAGTTTAAACGGACTGAACACTGAAGCTTTCTTT	CASSLNGLNTEAFF	.	TRBV27	TRBJ1-1	many
TGTGCCAGCACCCTCGGGACGGGAACTTCCTACGAGCAGTACTTC	CASTLGTGTSYEQYF	.	TRBV2	TRBJ2-7	many
TGTGCCAGCAGTGACGCCGGGACAGCGGGCGGCTACACCTTC	CASSDAGTAGGYTF	TRBD1	TRBV6-2/TRBV6-3	TRBJ1-2	few
TGTGCCAGCAGAACGTCGAGATCCTCAGGGACCCAGCATTTT	CASRTSRSSGTQHF	.	TRBV27	TRBJ1-5	few
TGTGCCAGCAGCCAGCAGACCAACACTGAAGCTTTCTTT	CASSQQTNTEAFF	.	TRBV9	TRBJ1-1	.
TGTGCCAGCAGCTTCCACAGGGGGGTACAAGAGACCCAGTACTTC	CASSFHRGVQETQYF	TRBD1	TRBV5-8	TRBJ2-5	many
TGTGCCAGCAGCTTAGCCGATCCTACTGAAGCTTTCTTT	CASSLADPTEAFF	.	TRBV7-9	TRBJ1-1	many
TGTGCCAGCGGAAACCCTAGGAACGGCGGGGAGCTGTTTTTT	CASGNPRNGGELFF	.	TRBV6-1	TRBJ2-2	.
TGTGCCAGCGCCCCGGAGGCGGGGGGGTTCCAAGAGACCCAGTACTTC	CASAPEAGGFQETQYF	TRBD2	TRBV27	TRBJ2-5	many
TGCAGCGTTGGGGAAAGGCGAAATCAGCCCCAGCATTTT	CSVGERRNQPQHF	.	TRBV29-1	TRBJ1-5	once
TGTGCTCACAGGGGGTTCGGGTGGGACACCGGGGAGCTGTTTTTT	CAHRGFGWDTGELFF	TRBD1	TRBV30	TRBJ2-2	.
TGCAGCGTTGAACAGAGAGGGAGTTGGCCCCAAAACATTCAGTACTTC	CSVEQRGSWPQNIQYF	.	TRBV29-1	TRBJ2-4	many
TGTGCCACCAGTGACTCTACAGGGTTTGAAGCTTTCTTT	CATSDSTGFEAFF	.	TRBV24-1	TRBJ1-1	many
TGTGCCAGCAGCTTAGAGTCGGCAGCCTCTCGCGAGCAGTACTTC	CASSLESAASREQYF	.	TRBV11-2	TRBJ2-7	few
TGCAGCGTTGGAACCCCAGGGTATGGCTACACCTTC	CSVGTPGYGYTF	.	TRBV29-1	TRBJ1-2	.
TGTGCCAGCACTTCTGACAGGGTACGGGATCAGCCCCAGCATTTT	CASTSDRVRDQPQHF	TRBD1	TRBV6-5	TRBJ1-5	many
TGTGCCAGCCTCCGGGACAGGGGTTTCTACGAGCAGTACTTC	CASLRDRGFYEQYF	TRBD1	TRBV2	TRBJ2-7	many